This TCR beta chain came from a study of T-cell memory formation after mild COVID-19. Study-wide points: Day 37-peaking second-wave clones had unconfirmed SARS-CoV-2 specificity. Cross-reactive memory seemingly joined, as some responding clones were found in pre-infection memory. Mainly CM and EM harbored the contracting CD4+ clones; mainly EMRA harbored the CD8+ ones.

TCRdb passed the 5' RACE reads through MiXCR, listing each CDR3 protein once. The sample lists around 440,000 distinct CDR3 sequences, 15% to 20% occurring once. This clonotype was counted a few times. What it binds is not known. Trimming cost V 8 bases and J 4 bases, with 5 bases left between them. The CDR3 length is 10 residues. CDR1 and CDR2 (germline): SGHVS, FQNEAQ. Sequencing was performed on PBMCs or a T cell subset sorted from them (not recorded which). The J gene is TRBJ2-5, the V gene TRBV7-8; no firm D call. The receptor's source is an adult woman who had mild COVID-19 (a few samples of this study predate the infection). Cell type and time point are not known. The CDR3 spells CASVSETQYF. CDR3 in DNA: TGTGCCAGCGTTTCAGAGACCCAGTACTTC. Based on the CDR3 plus reference TRBV7-8 and TRBJ2-5, the full variable domain is GAGVSQSPRYKVAKRGQDVALRCDPISGHVSLFWYQQALGQGPEFLTYFQNEAQLDKSGLPSDRFFAERPEGSVSTLKIQRTQQEDSAVYLCASVSETQYFGPGTRLLVL.